This T cell receptor (beta chain) was identified during a study of somatic mutations in cytotoxic T cells in rheumatoid arthritis. This CDR3 has 15 residues. Trimming took 3 bases from V and 1 from J, leaving 12 bases between them. Germline V gene lookup returns CDR1 MNHEY and CDR2 SMNVEV (reference sequence). Repertoires were generated with immunoSEQ multiplex PCR, while TCRdb's copy carries only in-frame clones and drops some. The data hold a few thousand clones, with 85% to 90% observed a single time. Sequenced sample: CD8+ T cells sorted from blood. This TCR was sampled from a woman between 55 and 75 years old with rheumatoid arthritis. The gene calls are TRBV27 and TRBJ2-5; maybe TRBD2 (5 bases). Written as DNA, the CDR3 is TGTGCCAGCAGTTTTAGCGCCCTGAGCCAAGAGACCCAGTACTTC. Its translation: CASSFSALSQETQYF.